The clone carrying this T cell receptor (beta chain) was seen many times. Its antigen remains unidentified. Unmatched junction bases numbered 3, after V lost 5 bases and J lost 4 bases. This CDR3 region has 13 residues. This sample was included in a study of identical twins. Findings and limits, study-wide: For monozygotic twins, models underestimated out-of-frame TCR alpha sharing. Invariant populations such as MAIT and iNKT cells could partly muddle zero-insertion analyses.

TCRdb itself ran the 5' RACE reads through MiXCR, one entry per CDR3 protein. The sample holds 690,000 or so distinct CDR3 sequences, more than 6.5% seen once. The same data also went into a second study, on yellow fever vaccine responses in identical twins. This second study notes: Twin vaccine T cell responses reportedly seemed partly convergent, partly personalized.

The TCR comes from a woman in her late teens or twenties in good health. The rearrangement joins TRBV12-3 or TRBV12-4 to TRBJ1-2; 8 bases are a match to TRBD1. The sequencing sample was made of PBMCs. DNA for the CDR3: TGTGCCAGCAGTCGGACAGGGCTCTATGGCTACACCTTC. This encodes CASSRTGLYGYTF.